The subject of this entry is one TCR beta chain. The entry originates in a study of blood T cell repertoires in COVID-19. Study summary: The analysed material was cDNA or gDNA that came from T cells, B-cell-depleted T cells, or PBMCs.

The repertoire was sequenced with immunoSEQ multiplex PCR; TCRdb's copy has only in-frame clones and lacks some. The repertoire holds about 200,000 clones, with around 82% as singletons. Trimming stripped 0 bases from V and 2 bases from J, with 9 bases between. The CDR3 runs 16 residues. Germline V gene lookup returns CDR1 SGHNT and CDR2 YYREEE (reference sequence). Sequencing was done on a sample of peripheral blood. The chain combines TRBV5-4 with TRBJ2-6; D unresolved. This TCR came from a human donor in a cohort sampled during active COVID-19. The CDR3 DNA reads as TGTGCCAGCAGCTTGGACCAGGAAGCTGGGGCCAACGTCCTGACTTTC. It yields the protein CASSLDQEAGANVLTF.